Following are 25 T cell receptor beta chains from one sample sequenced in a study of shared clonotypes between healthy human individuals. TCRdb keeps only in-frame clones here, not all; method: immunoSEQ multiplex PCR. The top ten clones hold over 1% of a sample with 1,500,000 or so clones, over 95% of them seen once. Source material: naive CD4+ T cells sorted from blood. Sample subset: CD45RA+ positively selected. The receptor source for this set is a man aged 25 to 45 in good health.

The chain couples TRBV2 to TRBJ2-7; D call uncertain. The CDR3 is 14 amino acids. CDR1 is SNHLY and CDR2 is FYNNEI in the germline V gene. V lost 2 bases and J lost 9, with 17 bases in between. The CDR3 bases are TGTGCCAGCAGTGAAAATCTCCGGGTTTTAGGGCAGTACTTC. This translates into CASSENLRVLGQYF.

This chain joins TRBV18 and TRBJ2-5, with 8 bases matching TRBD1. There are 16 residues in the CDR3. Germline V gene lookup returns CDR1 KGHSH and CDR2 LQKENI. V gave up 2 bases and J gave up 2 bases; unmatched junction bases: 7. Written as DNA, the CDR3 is TGTGCCAGCTCACCAGTTCGGACAGGGTCTCAAGAGACCCAGTACTTC. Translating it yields CASSPVRTGSQETQYF.

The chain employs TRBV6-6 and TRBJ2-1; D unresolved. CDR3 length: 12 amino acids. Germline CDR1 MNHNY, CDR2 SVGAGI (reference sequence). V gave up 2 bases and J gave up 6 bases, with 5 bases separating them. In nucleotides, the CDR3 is TGTGCCAGCAGTTACGACGGCAATGAGCAGTTCTTC. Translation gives CASSYDGNEQFF.

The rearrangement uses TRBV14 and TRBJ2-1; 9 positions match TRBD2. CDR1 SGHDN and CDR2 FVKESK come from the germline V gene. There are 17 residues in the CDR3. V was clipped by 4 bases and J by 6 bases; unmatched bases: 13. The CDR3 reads CASSPGTSQPGFNEQFF. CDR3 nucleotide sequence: TGTGCCAGCAGCCCCGGGACTAGCCAACCGGGGTTCAATGAGCAGTTCTTC.

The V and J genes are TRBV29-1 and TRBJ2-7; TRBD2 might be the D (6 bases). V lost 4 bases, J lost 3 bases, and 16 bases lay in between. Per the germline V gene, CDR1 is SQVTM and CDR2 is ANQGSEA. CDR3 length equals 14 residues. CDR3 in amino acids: CSVARRVADYEQYF. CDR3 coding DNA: TGCAGCGTTGCCCGTCGGGTAGCGGACTACGAGCAGTACTTC.

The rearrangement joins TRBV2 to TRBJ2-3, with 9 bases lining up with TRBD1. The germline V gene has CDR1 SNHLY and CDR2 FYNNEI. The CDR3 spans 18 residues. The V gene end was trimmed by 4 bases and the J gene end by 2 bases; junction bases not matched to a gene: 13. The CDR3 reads CASSGGTGLRGNTDTQYF. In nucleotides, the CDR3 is TGTGCCAGCAGTGGAGGGACAGGGTTGCGCGGTAACACAGATACGCAGTATTTT.

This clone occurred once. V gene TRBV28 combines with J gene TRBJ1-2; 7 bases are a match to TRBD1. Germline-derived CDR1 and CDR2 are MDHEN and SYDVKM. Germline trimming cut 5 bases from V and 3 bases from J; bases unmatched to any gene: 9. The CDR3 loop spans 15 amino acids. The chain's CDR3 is CASSLGTAGDYGYTF. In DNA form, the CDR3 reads TGTGCCAGCAGTCTCGGGACAGCTGGGGACTATGGCTACACCTTC.

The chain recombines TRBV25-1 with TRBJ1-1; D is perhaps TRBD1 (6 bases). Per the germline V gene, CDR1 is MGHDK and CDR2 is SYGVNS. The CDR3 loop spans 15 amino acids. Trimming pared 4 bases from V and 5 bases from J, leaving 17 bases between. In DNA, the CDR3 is TGTGCCAGCAGTGCTGCCCAGGGGATAACGACTGAAGCTTTCTTT. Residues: CASSAAQGITTEAFF.

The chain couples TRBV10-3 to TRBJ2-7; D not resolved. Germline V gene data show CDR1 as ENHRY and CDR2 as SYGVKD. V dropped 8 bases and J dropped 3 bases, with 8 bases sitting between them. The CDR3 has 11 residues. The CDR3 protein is CAIRHDYEQYF. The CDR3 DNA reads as TGTGCCATCCGACATGACTACGAGCAGTACTTC.

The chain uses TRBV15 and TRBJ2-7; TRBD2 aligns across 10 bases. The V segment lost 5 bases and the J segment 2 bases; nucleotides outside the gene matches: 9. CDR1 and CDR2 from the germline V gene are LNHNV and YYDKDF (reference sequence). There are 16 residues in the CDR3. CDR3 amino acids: CATSSQTSGNPYEQYF. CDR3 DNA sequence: TGTGCCACCAGCTCTCAAACTAGCGGGAACCCCTACGAGCAGTACTTC.

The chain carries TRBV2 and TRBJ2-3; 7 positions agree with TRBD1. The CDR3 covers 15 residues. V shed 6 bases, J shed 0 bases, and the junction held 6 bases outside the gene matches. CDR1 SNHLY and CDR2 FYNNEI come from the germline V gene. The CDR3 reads CASSGTVFSTDTQYF. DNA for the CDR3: TGTGCCAGCAGCGGGACAGTTTTTAGCACAGATACGCAGTATTTT.

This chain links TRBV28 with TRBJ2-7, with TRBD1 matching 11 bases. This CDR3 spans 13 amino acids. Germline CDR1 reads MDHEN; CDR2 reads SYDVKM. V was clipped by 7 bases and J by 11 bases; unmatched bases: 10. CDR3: CASNRDRGYYEYF. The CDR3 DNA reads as TGTGCCAGCAACCGGGACAGGGGGTATTATGAGTACTTC. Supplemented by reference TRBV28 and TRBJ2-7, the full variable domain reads DVKVTQSSRYLVKRTGEKVFLECVQDMDHENMFWYRQDPGLGLRLIYFSYDVKMKEKGDIPEGYSVSREKKERFSLILESASTNQTSMYLCASNRDRGYYEYFGPGTRLTVT.

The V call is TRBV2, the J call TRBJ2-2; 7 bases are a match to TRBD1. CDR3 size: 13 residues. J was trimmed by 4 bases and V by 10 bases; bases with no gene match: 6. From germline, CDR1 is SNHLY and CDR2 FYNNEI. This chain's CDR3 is CATKGQITGELFF. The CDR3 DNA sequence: TGTGCCACCAAGGGACAGATCACCGGGGAGCTGTTTTTT.

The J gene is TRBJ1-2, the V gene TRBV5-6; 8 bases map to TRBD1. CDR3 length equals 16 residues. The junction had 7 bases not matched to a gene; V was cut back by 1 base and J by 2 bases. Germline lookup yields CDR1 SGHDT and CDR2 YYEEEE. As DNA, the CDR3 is TGTGCCAGCAGCTTGATGGGACAGGACGCCAACTATGGCTACACCTTC. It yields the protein CASSLMGQDANYGYTF. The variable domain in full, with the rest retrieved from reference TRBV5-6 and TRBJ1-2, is DAGVTQSPTHLIKTRGQQVTLRCSPKSGHDTVSWYQQALGQGPQFIFQYYEEEERQRGNFPDRFSGHQFPNYSSELNVNALLLGDSALYLCASSLMGQDANYGYTFGSGTRLTVV.

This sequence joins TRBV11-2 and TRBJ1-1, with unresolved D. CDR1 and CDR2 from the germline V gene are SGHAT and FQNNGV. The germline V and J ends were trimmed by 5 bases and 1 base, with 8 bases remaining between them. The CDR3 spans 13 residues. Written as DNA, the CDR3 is TGTGCCAGCAGCCTTATAAGGAACACTGAAGCTTTCTTT. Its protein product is CASSLIRNTEAFF.

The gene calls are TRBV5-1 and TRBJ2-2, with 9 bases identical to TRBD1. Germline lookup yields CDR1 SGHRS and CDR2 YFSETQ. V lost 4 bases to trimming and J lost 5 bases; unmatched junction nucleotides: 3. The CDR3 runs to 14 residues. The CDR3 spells CASSDGQGTGELFF. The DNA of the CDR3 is TGCGCCAGCAGCGACGGACAGGGGACCGGGGAGCTGTTTTTT.

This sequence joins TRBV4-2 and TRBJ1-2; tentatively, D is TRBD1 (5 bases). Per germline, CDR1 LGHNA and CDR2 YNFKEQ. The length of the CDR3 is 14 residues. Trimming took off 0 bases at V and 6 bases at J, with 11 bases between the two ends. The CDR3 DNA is TGTGCCAGCAGCCAAGATTTAGGGGTCGATGGCTACACCTTC. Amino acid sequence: CASSQDLGVDGYTF.

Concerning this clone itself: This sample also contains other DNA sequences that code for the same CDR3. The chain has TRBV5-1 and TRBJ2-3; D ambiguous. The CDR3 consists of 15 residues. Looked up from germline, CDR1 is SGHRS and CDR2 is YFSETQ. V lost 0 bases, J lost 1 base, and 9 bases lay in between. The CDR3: CASSLEAGGTDTQYF. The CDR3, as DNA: TGCGCCAGCAGCTTGGAGGCAGGTGGCACAGATACGCAGTATTTT.

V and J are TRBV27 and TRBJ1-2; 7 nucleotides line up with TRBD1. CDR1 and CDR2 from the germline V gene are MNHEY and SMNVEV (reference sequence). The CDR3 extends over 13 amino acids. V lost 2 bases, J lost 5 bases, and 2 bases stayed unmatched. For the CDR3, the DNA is TGTGCCAGCAGTTTAGGACAGGAGTATGGCTACACCTTC. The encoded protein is CASSLGQEYGYTF.

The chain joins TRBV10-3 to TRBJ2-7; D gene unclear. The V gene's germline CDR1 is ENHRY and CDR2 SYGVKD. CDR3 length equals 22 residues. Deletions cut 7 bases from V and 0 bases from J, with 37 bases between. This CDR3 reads CAITLSRSLPPTVGATSYEQYF. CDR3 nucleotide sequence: TGTGCCATCACTTTAAGCCGCAGTCTTCCCCCCACGGTCGGCGCTACCTCCTACGAGCAGTACTTC.

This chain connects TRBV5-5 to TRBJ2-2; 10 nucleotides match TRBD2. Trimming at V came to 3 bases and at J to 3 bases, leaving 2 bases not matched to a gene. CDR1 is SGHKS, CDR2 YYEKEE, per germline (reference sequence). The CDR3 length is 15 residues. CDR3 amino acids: CASSSSGSHTGELFF. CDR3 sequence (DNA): TGTGCCAGCAGCTCTAGCGGGAGCCACACCGGGGAGCTGTTTTTT.

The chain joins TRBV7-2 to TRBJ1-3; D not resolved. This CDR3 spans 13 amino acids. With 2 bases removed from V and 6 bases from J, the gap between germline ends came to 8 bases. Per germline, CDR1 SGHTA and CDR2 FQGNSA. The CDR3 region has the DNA TGTGCCAGCAGCTTAATAACTGAAAACACCATATATTTT. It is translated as CASSLITENTIYF.

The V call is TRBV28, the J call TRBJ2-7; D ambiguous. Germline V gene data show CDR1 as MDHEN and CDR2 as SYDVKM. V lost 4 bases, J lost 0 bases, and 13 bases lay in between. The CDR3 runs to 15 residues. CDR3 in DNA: TGTGCCAGCAGTTGGTTTGGCGTCAACTCCTACGAGCAGTACTTC. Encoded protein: CASSWFGVNSYEQYF.

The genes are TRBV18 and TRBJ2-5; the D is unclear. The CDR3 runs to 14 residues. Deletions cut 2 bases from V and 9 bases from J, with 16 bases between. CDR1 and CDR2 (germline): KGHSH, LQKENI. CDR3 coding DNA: TGTGCCAGCTCACCAGCAGGTGTAGTCGTGGCCCAGTACTTC. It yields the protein CASSPAGVVVAQYF.

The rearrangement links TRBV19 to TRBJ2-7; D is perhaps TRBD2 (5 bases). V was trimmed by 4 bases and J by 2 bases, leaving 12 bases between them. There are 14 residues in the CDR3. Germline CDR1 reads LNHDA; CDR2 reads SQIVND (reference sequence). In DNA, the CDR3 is TGTGCCAGTAGTACTCCCGGGAACACCTACGAGCAGTACTTC. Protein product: CASSTPGNTYEQYF.